The 31 T cell receptor beta chains presented below share a single source sample, sequenced in a study of patients and donors after allogeneic stem cell transplantation. MiXCR, applied by TCRdb to the RT-PCR reads, yields one record per CDR3 protein. Of 7,000 to 9,000 distinct CDR3 sequences listed, 11% are singletons. Sequenced material: blood, either unsorted or a sorted T cell fraction (not recorded which). The receptors originated from a human donor who was either an allogeneic HSCT recipient or a stem cell or donor lymphocyte infusion donor (not recorded which). It is not recorded whose cells these are; they may come from a transplant donor.

In its sample, this clonotype was seen a few times. The chain has TRBV11-1 and TRBJ1-6; tentative D call: TRBD1 (6 bases). Germline lookup yields CDR1 SGHAT and CDR2 FQDESV (reference sequence). Trimming removed 5 bases from V and 8 bases from J, with 10 bases in between. The CDR3 has 13 amino acids. The DNA of the CDR3 is TGTGCCAGCAGCAGGACAGTAGATTCACCCCTCCACTTT. This translates into CASSRTVDSPLHF.

By sample share, this clonotype is medium-sized. The V and J genes are TRBV10-3 and TRBJ2-3; 11 bases map to TRBD2. The CDR3 has 17 residues. Germline V lookup: CDR1 ENHRY, CDR2 SYGVKD. Losses at the gene ends were 5 bases for V and 3 bases for J; bases not matched to a gene: 10. The CDR3 spells CAISQTLAGGPTDTQYF. The CDR3 DNA reads as TGTGCCATCAGTCAAACCCTAGCGGGGGGTCCGACAGATACGCAGTATTTT.

A note on this clonotype: A much larger clone sits a single nucleotide away, making a read error possible. V and J are TRBV27 and TRBJ1-5; a weak D match, TRBD1 (5 bases). Per germline, CDR1 MNHEY and CDR2 SMNVEV (reference sequence). This CDR3 has 17 amino acids. V was pared by 5 bases and J by 0 bases, with 17 bases between. CDR3 amino acids: CASSAAGGTFSNQPQHF. The DNA for the CDR3 is TGTGCCAGCAGTGCCGCCGGGGGGACTTTTAGCAATCAGCCCCAGCATTTT.

This clonotype has at least ten counts. The rearrangement joins TRBV3-1 to TRBJ1-2, with TRBD1 identical over 9 bases. Germline CDR1 and CDR2: LGHDT and YNNKEL (reference sequence). V lost 1 base to trimming and J lost 8 bases; unmatched junction nucleotides: 2. This CDR3 is built from 13 residues. As DNA, the CDR3 is TGTGCCAGCAGCCAAGGGGACAGGGCAGGCTACACCTTC. Translation gives CASSQGDRAGYTF.

In its sample, this clonotype is medium-sized. V and J are TRBV18 and TRBJ2-1; 8 nucleotides match TRBD1. CDR1 is KGHSH, CDR2 LQKENI, per germline. After removal of 3 bases from V and 8 bases from J, the junction contained 12 bases not matched to a gene. This CDR3 has 16 residues. The DNA of the CDR3 is TGTGCCAGCTCACCCGGACAGGGCAACTGGGGCGATGAGCAGTTCTTC. Translation gives CASSPGQGNWGDEQFF.

This clonotype was observed many times. The V call is TRBV24-1, the J call TRBJ2-1; the D gene is possibly TRBD1 (6 bases). Trimming shortened V by 8 bases and J by 4 bases, and 14 bases separated the two germline ends. Per germline, CDR1 KGHDR and CDR2 SFDVKD. The CDR3 spans 14 residues. The DNA of the CDR3 is TGTGCCACCAAGGCGAACAGGGAATACAATGAGCAGTTCTTC. Encoded protein: CATKANREYNEQFF.

V gene TRBV10-3 combines with J gene TRBJ1-2, with unresolved D. Germline V CDR1 and CDR2: ENHRY, SYGVKD. This CDR3 has 13 residues. V was clipped by 2 bases and J by 3 bases, with 7 bases between them. CDR3 loop: CAISETRDYGYTF. The CDR3 DNA sequence: TGTGCCATCAGTGAGACCCGGGACTATGGCTACACCTTC.

Only a few counts were recorded for this clonotype. This chain uses TRBV7-2 with TRBJ1-6; 7 positions agree with TRBD1. The germline CDR1 and CDR2 sequences are SGHTA and FQGNSA. The CDR3 totals 14 residues. V was pared by 4 bases and J by 9 bases, with 6 bases of the junction left unmatched. The CDR3 nucleotides read TGTGCCAGCAGCTATGACAGGGAGTCTTCACCCCTCCACTTT. Translated, it gives CASSYDRESSPLHF.

By its share, this clonotype is medium-sized. This chain links TRBV5-1 with TRBJ1-1; D might be TRBD1 (5 bases). The CDR3 runs to 13 residues. Germline V gene data show CDR1 as SGHRS and CDR2 as YFSETQ. Trimming removed 3 bases from V and 3 bases from J, with 9 bases in between. CDR3 coding DNA: TGCGCCAGCAGCTCGGGGGAGTACACTGAAGCTTTCTTT. Encoded protein: CASSSGEYTEAFF.

The V gene is TRBV11-3, the J gene TRBJ2-3; TRBD1 matches at 9 bases. Per the germline V gene, CDR1 is SGHNT and CDR2 is YENEEA. The CDR3 loop spans 16 amino acids. The V gene end was trimmed by 5 bases and the J gene end by 5 bases; junction bases not matched to a gene: 11. DNA for the CDR3: TGTGCCAGCAGCACCCCGGGACAGGGATATGAAGATACGCAGTATTTT. Amino acids: CASSTPGQGYEDTQYF. Complete variable domain (other parts from reference TRBV11-3 and TRBJ2-3): EAGVVQSPRYKIIEKKQPVAFWCNPISGHNTLYWYLQNLGQGPELLIRYENEEAVDDSQLPKDRFSAERLKGVDSTLKIQPAELGDSAVYLCASSTPGQGYEDTQYFGPGTRLTVL.

This clonotype was observed at least ten times. The J gene is TRBJ1-2, the V gene TRBV18; D ambiguous. This CDR3 spans 14 amino acids. V was shortened by 6 bases and J by 2 bases, with 13 bases between the two germline ends. Germline CDR1 KGHSH, CDR2 LQKENI. The CDR3 loop reads CASSPNDANYGYTF. The CDR3 DNA reads as TGTGCCAGCTCGCCTAACGACGCAAACTATGGCTACACCTTC. Supplemented by reference TRBV18 and TRBJ1-2, the full variable domain reads NAGVMQNPRHLVRRRGQEARLRCSPMKGHSHVYWYRQLPEEGLKFMVYLQKENIIDESGMPKERFSAEFPKEGPSILRIQQVVRGDSAAYFCASSPNDANYGYTFGSGTRLTVV.

This clonotype appeared a few times. The V gene is TRBV25-1, the J gene TRBJ2-7, with a tentative D call TRBD2 (6 bases). The CDR3 sequence is 15 residues long. Germline V gene data show CDR1 as MGHDK and CDR2 as SYGVNS. Trimming took off 7 bases at V and 7 bases at J, with 23 bases between the two ends. The CDR3 reads CASTETSLVSGEQYF. CDR3 DNA sequence: TGTGCCAGCACCGAAACTAGCCTAGTCTCCGGGGAGCAGTACTTC.

This clonotype was picked up many times. This chain uses TRBV24-1 with TRBJ1-1; D is perhaps TRBD1 (5 bases). Germline CDR1 KGHDR, CDR2 SFDVKD. The V end lost 3 bases, the J end lost 3 bases, and 10 bases lay between the germline ends. There are 14 residues in the CDR3. The CDR3 region is CATSDAQGHTEAFF. The CDR3 DNA reads TGTGCCACCAGTGATGCCCAGGGTCACACTGAAGCTTTCTTT.

This clonotype has at least ten counts. This sequence joins TRBV5-1 and TRBJ1-2; D is possibly TRBD1 (6 bases). CDR1 is SGHRS and CDR2 is YFSETQ in the germline V gene. The V end lost 0 bases, the J end lost 2 bases, and 8 bases lay between the germline ends. The CDR3 is 14 residues long. Here the CDR3 DNA reads TGCGCCAGCAGCTTGGGACAGGCCAACTATGGCTACACCTTC. Its translation is CASSLGQANYGYTF.

This clonotype was counted ten times or more. The chain carries TRBV30 and TRBJ1-6; 11 positions agree with TRBD1. V was clipped by 3 bases and J by 6 bases; unmatched bases: 7. The CDR3 is made up of 16 amino acids. CDR1 is GTSNPN, CDR2 SVGIG, per germline (reference sequence). CDR3 DNA sequence: TGTGCCTGGAGGCAGTCCGGGACAGGGGGTAATTCACCCCTCCACTTT. This gives the protein CAWRQSGTGGNSPLHF.

The chain combines TRBV10-3 with TRBJ2-5; D call uncertain. Germline CDR1 reads ENHRY; CDR2 reads SYGVKD. The ends were cut back, 4 bases at V and 4 bases at J, with 4 bases in the middle. The CDR3 is made up of 11 amino acids. The CDR3 DNA reads TGTGCCATCAGTGTAGGAGAGACCCAGTACTTC. It translates to CAISVGETQYF.

This clonotype was found many times. CDR3 coding DNA: TGTGCCAGCAGCATTACTGGACAGAACTACGAGCAGTACTTC. Its translation: CASSITGQNYEQYF. The J gene is TRBJ2-7, the V gene TRBV6-2 or TRBV6-3, with D possibly matching TRBD1 (6 bases). The CDR3 consists of 14 residues. Germline V lookup: CDR1 MNHEY, CDR2 SVGEGT. Deletions cut 6 bases from V and 3 bases from J, with 15 bases between.

The chain has TRBV11-2 and TRBJ1-2; TRBD1 aligns across 10 bases. Germline trimming cut 1 base from V and 5 bases from J; bases unmatched to any gene: 7. This CDR3 region has 16 residues. Germline lookup yields CDR1 SGHAT and CDR2 FQNNGV. The CDR3 here is CASSLGLGQGRYGYTF. In DNA, the CDR3 is TGTGCCAGCAGCTTAGGCCTGGGACAGGGGAGATATGGCTACACCTTC.

This clonotype was counted at least ten times. V usage is TRBV3-1 and J usage is TRBJ2-5; the D is unclear. The germline V gene encodes CDR1 LGHDT and CDR2 YNNKEL (reference sequence). The CDR3 consists of 15 residues. With 3 bases removed from V and 4 bases from J, the gap between germline ends came to 15 bases. The CDR3, as DNA: TGTGCCAGCAGCCAGATGGGCCTCAGCTTAGAGACCCAGTACTTC. The encoded protein is CASSQMGLSLETQYF.

Only a few counts were recorded for this clonotype. The gene calls are TRBV5-1 and TRBJ2-3; D uncertain. V was pared by 3 bases and J by 4 bases, with 6 bases between. Germline V gene data show CDR1 as SGHRS and CDR2 as YFSETQ. The CDR3 runs 12 residues. The CDR3 here is CASSSVSDTQYF. CDR3 DNA: TGCGCCAGCAGCTCCGTCTCAGATACGCAGTATTTT.

There are many counts of this clonotype. The J gene is TRBJ2-2, the V gene TRBV5-1, with 11 bases aligning to TRBD2. J lost 1 base, V lost 4 bases, and 6 bases had no gene match. In germline, CDR1 is SGHRS, CDR2 YFSETQ. This CDR3 has 17 residues. The CDR3 loop reads CASSDPTSGGNTGELFF. The CDR3, as DNA: TGCGCCAGCAGCGACCCCACTAGCGGGGGGAACACCGGGGAGCTGTTTTTT.

At least ten counts were recorded for this clonotype. The chain combines TRBV24-1 with TRBJ2-1; possibly TRBD1 or TRBD2 for D (5 bases each). The CDR3 is made up of 16 amino acids. The V gene's germline CDR1 is KGHDR and CDR2 SFDVKD. The germline V and J ends were trimmed by 5 bases and 0 bases, with 13 bases remaining between them. CDR3 in DNA: TGTGCCACCAGTGCGAGGGACGCGGGCTCCTACAATGAGCAGTTCTTC. The encoded protein is CATSARDAGSYNEQFF.

This clonotype was observed a few times. The genes are TRBV12-3 or TRBV12-4 and TRBJ1-1; perhaps TRBD1 as D (5 bases). V lost 7 bases and J 5 bases, leaving 17 bases between the germline ends. The CDR3 contains 14 residues. The CDR3 loop reads CASTAGGERTEAFF. CDR3 bases: TGTGCCAGCACCGCCGGGGGGGAGAGAACTGAAGCTTTCTTT.

This clonotype was observed a few times. The chain combines TRBV20-1 with TRBJ1-1; D possibly corresponds to TRBD1 (5 bases). The CDR3 contains 13 residues. V lost 5 bases to trimming and J lost 1 base, with 11 bases between them. Germline V gene data show CDR1 as DFQATT and CDR2 as SNEGSKA (reference sequence). CDR3 residues: CSALKDTNTEAFF. CDR3 nucleotide sequence: TGCAGTGCTCTAAAGGACACGAACACTGAAGCTTTCTTT.

This clonotype turned up a few times. The chain is built from TRBV4-1 and TRBJ1-6; D unresolved. CDR3 length: 14 amino acids. V lost 0 bases and J 7 bases, leaving 7 bases between the germline ends. The germline CDR1 and CDR2 sequences are MGHRA and YSYEKL. CDR3 sequence (DNA): TGCGCCAGCAGCCAAGATCTACGGAATTCACCCCTCCACTTT. Translating gives CASSQDLRNSPLHF.

This clonotype has a count of ten or more. The V gene is TRBV6-5, the J gene TRBJ2-7; 9 bases are shared with TRBD1. Losses at the gene ends were 5 bases for V and 3 bases for J; bases not matched to a gene: 2. Germline values: CDR1 MNHEY, CDR2 SVGAGI. The CDR3 totals 13 residues. CDR3 DNA: TGTGCCAGCAGTGGGGACAGGGACTACGAGCAGTACTTC. This sequence encodes CASSGDRDYEQYF.

Judged by abundance, this clonotype is large. V gene TRBV9 combines with J gene TRBJ1-6; 11 nucleotides align to TRBD1. From germline, CDR1 is SGDLS and CDR2 YYNGEE. V lost 0 bases and J lost 7; bases outside the gene matches: 6. The CDR3 is made up of 17 amino acids. The CDR3 loop is CASSVASGQGANSPLHF. The CDR3 bases are TGTGCCAGCAGCGTAGCTTCAGGACAGGGGGCAAATTCACCCCTCCACTTT.

This clonotype was seen only once. Since the CDR3 does not end with the conserved phenylalanine or tryptophan, this likely comes from a read error. The chain carries TRBV7-9 and TRBJ1-5; perhaps TRBD1 as D (6 bases). The CDR3 is made up of 14 amino acids. Per the germline V gene, CDR1 is SEHNR and CDR2 is FQNEAQ (reference sequence). Trimming cost V 10 bases and J 4 bases, with 17 bases left between them. In nucleotides, the CDR3 is TGTGCCACCCAAGGCAGGGGATGGAATCAGCCCCAGCATTTG. Protein: CATQGRGWNQPQHL.

This chain links TRBV15 with TRBJ2-1; D unresolved. Germline assignment: CDR1 LNHNV and CDR2 YYDKDF (reference sequence). The V and J ends lost 3 bases and 2 bases respectively, with 8 bases between them. This CDR3 contains 14 residues. CDR3 loop: CATSSYGTYNEQFF. CDR3 DNA sequence: TGTGCCACCAGCAGCTACGGCACCTACAATGAGCAGTTCTTC.

This clonotype was counted at least ten times. The V gene is TRBV12-3 or TRBV12-4, the J gene TRBJ1-1; possibly TRBD1 for D (5 bases). The CDR3 totals 14 residues. V lost 7 bases to trimming and J lost 0 bases, with 12 bases between them. CDR3 in DNA: TGTGCCAGCACCTCGAGGGGCGTGAACACTGAAGCTTTCTTT. This translates into CASTSRGVNTEAFF.

This clonotype occurred many times. The CDR3 nucleotides are TGCAGTGCGCAAGCGGGGGCATCAAATGAGCAGTTCTTC. Translated, it gives CSAQAGASNEQFF. The V call is TRBV20-1, the J call TRBJ2-1; 8 nucleotides agree with TRBD2. J gave up 7 bases and V 6 bases, and 8 bases lay outside the gene matches. The CDR3 extends over 13 amino acids. Looked up from germline, CDR1 is DFQATT and CDR2 is SNEGSKA (reference sequence).